This T cell receptor (beta chain) was found in a study of cytomegalovirus exposure and HLA in healthy donors. Overall study: Researchers previously reported finding about 110 million unique TCR beta sequences from about 170 million T cells. Study outcomes and limitations: Being productive about 90% or about 30% of the time was typical of most TCR beta V segments in an earlier analysis. Reports state that TCR beta sequences accurately predicted most subjects' HLA-A and HLA-B alleles. It was in a later analysis that TCR association rates were seen to vary by HLA locus, highest for DRB1 and lowest for HLA-C.

The PCR employed 60 Vbeta primers together with 13 Jbeta primers. Method: immunoSEQ multiplex PCR; TCRdb's copy keeps in-frame clones and lacks some. The repertoire has about 140,000 clones, nearly 70% of them found once; the top ten carry over 9.5%. Germline values: CDR1 LGHNA, CDR2 YNFKEQ. This CDR3 contains 18 residues. With 4 bases clipped from V and 5 bases from J, the junction kept 11 bases outside the gene matches. Worth noting for this clone: Its antigen remains unidentified.

This chain uses TRBV4-2 with TRBJ2-2; TRBD2 agrees at 12 bases. This sequence was found in a man younger than 45 in good health and CMV-seropositive. Material: PBMCs. CDR3 nucleotides: TGTGCCAGCAGCCGGCAGCTAGCGGGAGGGCCGGGTACCGGGGAGCTGTTTTTT. Translated: CASSRQLAGGPGTGELFF.